This T cell receptor beta chain was identified in a study of T cells in Graves' hyperthyroidism and ophthalmopathy. The authors deemed Graves' hyperthyroidism stable absent ophthalmopathy progression within 18 months. A roughly 10 ml volume of fresh peripheral blood provided the PBMCs. Researchers took RNA transcripts and amplified the TCR beta CDR3 regions from them. The HTBI primer set was used in a first-round RT-PCR of the TCR CDR3. TCRdb fed the multiplex PCR reads into MiXCR, producing one record per CDR3 protein. The table shows approximately 400,000 distinct CDR3 sequences, with roughly 25% occurring only once. This clonotype has ten or more counts. The clonotype comes from a man aged 45-60 years with Graves' hyperthyroidism. The sequenced sample consisted of blood.

The CDR3 bases are TGTGCCAGCAGTTTAAGGGGACCAACCTACGAGCAGTACTTC. Translating gives CASSLRGPTYEQYF. The chain links TRBV27 to TRBJ2-7; either TRBD1 or TRBD2 may supply D (5 bases each). Trimming stripped 2 bases from V and 2 bases from J, with 10 bases between. The CDR3 contains 14 residues. Per germline, CDR1 MNHEY and CDR2 SMNVEV (reference sequence).